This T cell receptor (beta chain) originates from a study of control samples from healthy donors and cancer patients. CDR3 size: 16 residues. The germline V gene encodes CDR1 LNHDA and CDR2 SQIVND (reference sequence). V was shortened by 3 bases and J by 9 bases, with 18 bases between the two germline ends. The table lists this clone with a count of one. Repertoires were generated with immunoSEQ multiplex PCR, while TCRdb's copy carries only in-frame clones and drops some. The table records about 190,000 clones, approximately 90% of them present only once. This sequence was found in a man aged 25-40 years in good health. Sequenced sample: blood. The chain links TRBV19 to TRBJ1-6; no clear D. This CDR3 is CASSMAGRTIGSPLHF. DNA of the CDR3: TGTGCCAGTAGTATGGCGGGAAGGACTATAGGTTCACCCCTCCACTTT.